Given below is one T cell receptor beta chain in context. The antigen remains unidentified. This CDR3 contains 14 residues. CDR1 is DFQATT and CDR2 is SNEGSKA in the germline V gene (reference sequence). These data originate in a study of blood T cells in healthy people across ages. Study findings and constraints: In the absence of known donor CMV status, changes in expanded clonotypes were possibly confounded.

A second 7 to 11 cycle PCR used barcoded and J-beta primers. TCRdb called the 5' RACE reads again in MiXCR, with one record for every CDR3 protein. The repertoire holds around 1.5 million distinct CDR3 sequences, with roughly 32% as singletons. The chain carries TRBV20-1 and TRBJ2-5, with D possibly matching TRBD2 (5 bases). The J call may not be correct, given that the DNA end is closer to TRBJ2-7. The specimen sequenced was blood. The clonotype comes from a woman aged 25 to 45 in good health. CDR3 amino acids: CSARDLVQEVEQYF. As DNA, the CDR3 is TGCAGTGCTAGAGATCTGGTTCAGGAGGTCGAGCAGTACTTC.